The next 7 T cell receptor beta chains were all read from a single sample in a study of blood T cells in healthy people across ages (dated by TCRdb to the mid-2010s). Preparation of the library involved 5' RACE. A second PCR of about 6 to 11 cycles was run with a J-beta primer mix and a sample-barcoded 5' primer. Using fastp at Q25 and MiXCR, TCRdb reprocessed the public reads and kept productive beta chains. Rows with one shared CDR3 protein collapse into an entry with the most common genes and DNA. Counted in this sample were approximately 2,000,000 distinct CDR3 sequences; about 39% of them appeared once. The ten largest make up under 25% of the sample. The material sequenced was blood. These receptors were obtained from a human donor in good health.

The chain combines TRBV5-1 with TRBJ1-1; 7 bases align to TRBD1. Germline CDR1 reads SGHRS; CDR2 reads YFSETQ. The J segment lost 10 bases and the V segment lost 3 bases, leaving 9 bases of the junction unmatched. CDR3 length: 13 residues. The CDR3 bases are TGCGCCAGCAGCTCTGCGAGGGGGCGCGGAGCTTTCTTT. Amino acid sequence: CASSSARGRGAFF.

The V call is TRBV12-3 or TRBV12-4, the J call TRBJ2-3; D unresolved. This CDR3 has 15 residues. Trimming left V 3 bases short and J 4 bases short, with 14 bases between. DNA of the CDR3: TGTGCCAGCAGTTTCGGGCAGCAGAGCGCAGATACGCAGTATTTT. Translation: CASSFGQQSADTQYF.

This clonotype has a handful of counts. This chain connects TRBV12-3 or TRBV12-4 to TRBJ1-4, with TRBD1 identical over 9 bases. CDR3 length: 14 residues. V dropped 5 bases and J dropped 8; count of bases not matched to a gene: 6. CDR3 coding DNA: TGTGCCAGCAGTGTGGGACAGGGCGGGGAAAAACTGTTTTTT. Translated, it gives CASSVGQGGEKLFF.

This clonotype occurred many times. The chain recombines TRBV5-1 with TRBJ2-6, with D maybe TRBD2 (5 bases). CDR1 and CDR2 from the germline V gene are SGHRS and YFSETQ. The CDR3 loop spans 17 amino acids. Between the trimmed V and J ends, which lost 0 bases and 3 bases, there was a span of 13 bases. The CDR3 coding sequence is TGCGCCAGCAGCTTGGCCCCGCCCGGGGATGGGGCCAACGTCCTGACTTTC. This sequence encodes CASSLAPPGDGANVLTF.

This clonotype was recorded a few times. The rearrangement links TRBV4-2 to TRBJ2-3, with 7 bases fitting TRBD2. CDR3 length: 15 amino acids. After removal of 8 bases from V and 5 bases from J, the junction contained 13 bases not matched to a gene. Germline assignment: CDR1 LGHNA and CDR2 YNFKEQ. The chain's CDR3 is CASGLGAAGKDTQYF. CDR3 coding DNA: TGTGCCAGCGGTTTAGGGGCAGCGGGAAAAGATACGCAGTATTTT.

V and J are TRBV4-3 and TRBJ2-5; 9 positions match TRBD1. Germline V gene data show CDR1 as LGHNA and CDR2 as YSLEER. The CDR3 is made up of 16 amino acids. The junction had 6 bases not matched to a gene; V was cut back by 2 bases and J by 2 bases. The CDR3 loop reads CASSQTGQGLQETQYF. The CDR3 nucleotides are TGCGCCAGCAGCCAAACGGGACAGGGACTACAAGAGACCCAGTACTTC.

The chain carries TRBV28 and TRBJ2-7; D ambiguous. V was pared by 7 bases and J by 3 bases, with 13 bases between. The CDR3 is 13 amino acids. Germline-derived CDR1 and CDR2 are MDHEN and SYDVKM. CDR3 coding DNA: TGTGCCAGCAAGGTCGGGCCCCACTACGAGCAGTACTTC. As protein: CASKVGPHYEQYF.